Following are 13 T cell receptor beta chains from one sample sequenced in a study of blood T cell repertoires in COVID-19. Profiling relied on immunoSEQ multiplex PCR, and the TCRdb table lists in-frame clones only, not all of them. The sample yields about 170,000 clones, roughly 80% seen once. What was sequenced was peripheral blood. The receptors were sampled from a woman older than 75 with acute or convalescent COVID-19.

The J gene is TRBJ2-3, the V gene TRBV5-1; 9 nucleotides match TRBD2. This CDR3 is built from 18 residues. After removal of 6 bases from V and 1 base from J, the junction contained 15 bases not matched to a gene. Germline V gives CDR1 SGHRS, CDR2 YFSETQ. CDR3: CASIPGASGISGTDTQYF. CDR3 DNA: TGCGCCAGCATCCCGGGAGCTAGCGGGATTAGCGGCACAGATACGCAGTATTTT.

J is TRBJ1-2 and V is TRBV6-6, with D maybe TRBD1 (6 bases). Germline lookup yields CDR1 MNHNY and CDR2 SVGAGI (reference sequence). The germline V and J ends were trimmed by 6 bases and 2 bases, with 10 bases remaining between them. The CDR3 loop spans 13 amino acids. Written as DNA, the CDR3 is TGTGCCAGCAGCTCTACAGGGAACTATGGCTACACCTTC. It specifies CASSSTGNYGYTF.

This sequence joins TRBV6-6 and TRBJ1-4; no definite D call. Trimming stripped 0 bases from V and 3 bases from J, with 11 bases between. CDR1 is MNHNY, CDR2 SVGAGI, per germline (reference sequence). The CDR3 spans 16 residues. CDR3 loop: CASSYSSGLSNEKLFF. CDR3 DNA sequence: TGTGCCAGCAGTTACTCGTCTGGGCTCTCTAATGAAAAACTGTTTTTT.

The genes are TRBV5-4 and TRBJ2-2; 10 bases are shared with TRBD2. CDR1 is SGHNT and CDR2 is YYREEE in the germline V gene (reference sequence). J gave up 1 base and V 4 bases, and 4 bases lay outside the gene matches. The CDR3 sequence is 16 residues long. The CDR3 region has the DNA TGTGCCAGCAGCCCCTCTAGCGGGGGGAACACCGGGGAGCTGTTTTTT. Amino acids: CASSPSSGGNTGELFF. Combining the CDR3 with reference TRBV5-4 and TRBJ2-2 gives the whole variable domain ETGVTQSPTHLIKTRGQQVTLRCSSQSGHNTVSWYQQALGQGPQFIFQYYREEENGRGNFPPRFSGLQFPNYSSELNVNALELDDSALYLCASSPSSGGNTGELFFGEGSRLTVL.

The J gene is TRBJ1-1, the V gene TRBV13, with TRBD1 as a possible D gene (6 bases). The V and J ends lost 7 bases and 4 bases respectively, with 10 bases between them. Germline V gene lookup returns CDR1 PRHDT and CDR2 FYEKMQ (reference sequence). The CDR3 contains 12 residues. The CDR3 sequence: CASKRGGTEAFF. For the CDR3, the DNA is TGTGCCAGCAAAAGAGGGGGCACTGAAGCTTTCTTT.

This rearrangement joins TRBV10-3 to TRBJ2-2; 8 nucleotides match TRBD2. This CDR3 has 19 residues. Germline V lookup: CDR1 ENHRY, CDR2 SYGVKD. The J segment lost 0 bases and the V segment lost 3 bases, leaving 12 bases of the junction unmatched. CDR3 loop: CAISEWWGSGETNTGELFF. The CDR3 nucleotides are TGTGCCATCAGTGAATGGTGGGGTAGCGGGGAAACGAACACCGGGGAGCTGTTTTTT.

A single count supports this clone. The CDR3 is CASSVTSGNLETQYF. CDR3 DNA: TGTGCCAGTAGTGTCACTAGCGGGAATCTGGAGACCCAGTACTTC. The rearrangement links TRBV19 to TRBJ2-5; 10 nucleotides line up with TRBD2. Germline V gene sequence: CDR1 LNHDA, CDR2 SQIVND (reference sequence). The CDR3 length is 15 residues. J was trimmed by 5 bases and V by 5 bases; bases with no gene match: 8.

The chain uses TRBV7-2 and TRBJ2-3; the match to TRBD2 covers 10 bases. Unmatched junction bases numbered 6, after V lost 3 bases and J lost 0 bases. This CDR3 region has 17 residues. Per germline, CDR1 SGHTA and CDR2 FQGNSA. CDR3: CASSFPSSGRSTDTQYF. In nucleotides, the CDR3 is TGTGCCAGCAGCTTCCCATCTAGCGGGAGAAGCACAGATACGCAGTATTTT.

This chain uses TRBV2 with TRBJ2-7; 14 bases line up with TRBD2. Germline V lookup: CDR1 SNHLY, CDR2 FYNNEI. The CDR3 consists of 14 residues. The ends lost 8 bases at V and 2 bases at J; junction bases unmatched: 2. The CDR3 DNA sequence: TGTGCCAGCCGACTAGCGGGGGGGACCTACGAGCAGTACTTC. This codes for CASRLAGGTYEQYF.

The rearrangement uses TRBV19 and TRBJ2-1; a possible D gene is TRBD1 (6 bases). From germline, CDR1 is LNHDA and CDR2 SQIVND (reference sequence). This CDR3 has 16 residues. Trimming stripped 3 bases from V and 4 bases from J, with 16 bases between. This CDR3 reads CASSIPSRGTYNEQFF. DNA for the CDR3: TGTGCCAGTAGTATTCCTTCTAGAGGGACATACAATGAGCAGTTCTTC.

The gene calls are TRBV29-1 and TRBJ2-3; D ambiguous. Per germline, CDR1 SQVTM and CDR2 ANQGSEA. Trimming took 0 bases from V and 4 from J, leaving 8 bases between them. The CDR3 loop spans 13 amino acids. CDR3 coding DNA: TGCAGCGTTGAAGAAGCCGTTGCAGATACGCAGTATTTT. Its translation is CSVEEAVADTQYF.

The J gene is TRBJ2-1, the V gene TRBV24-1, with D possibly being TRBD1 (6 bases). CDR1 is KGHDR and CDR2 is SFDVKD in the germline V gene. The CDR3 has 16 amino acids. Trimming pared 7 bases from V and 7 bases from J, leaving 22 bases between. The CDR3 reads CATSHPGQGIYNEQFF. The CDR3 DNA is TGTGCCACCAGCCATCCGGGACAAGGAATTTATAATGAGCAGTTCTTC.

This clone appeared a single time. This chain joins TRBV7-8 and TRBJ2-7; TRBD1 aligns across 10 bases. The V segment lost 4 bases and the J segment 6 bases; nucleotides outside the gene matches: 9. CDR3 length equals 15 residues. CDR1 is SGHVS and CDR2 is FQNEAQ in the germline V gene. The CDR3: CASSSTGQGRSEQYF. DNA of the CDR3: TGTGCCAGCAGCTCGACGGGACAGGGGAGGTCCGAGCAGTACTTC.